This TCR beta chain was documented in a study of siplizumab effects on memory and regulatory T cells. Broader study findings: Mappable alloreactive CD4+ clones averaged approximately 62% Treg-derived with siplizumab versus approximately 25% in controls.

Some clones are missing from TCRdb's copy, which holds only in-frame ones; the method was immunoSEQ multiplex PCR. The profile shows about 120,000 clones, roughly 94% of them singletons. Note on this clone: No antigen is known for it.

CDR1 SGHRS and CDR2 YFSETQ come from the germline V gene. The V and J ends lost 2 bases and 2 bases respectively, with 14 bases between them. The CDR3 extends over 17 amino acids. The rearrangement joins TRBV5-1 to TRBJ1-6; perhaps TRBD1 as D (5 bases). Sequencing used non-Treg CD4+ T cells sorted from blood. The receptor's source is a human donor in good health. In DNA, the CDR3 is TGCGCCAGCAGCTTTAGTAAAGACAGCACCTATAATTCACCCCTCCACTTT. This codes for CASSFSKDSTYNSPLHF.